This T cell receptor (beta chain) was retrieved from a study of shared clonotypes between healthy human individuals (TCRdb year 2020). About the investigation overall: The cohort included a few men and two women between 18 and 49 years of age. For each donor, CD4 naive and CD4 memory were each given three plates, CD8 naive was given two plates, and CD8 memory was given one plate. The study deeply sequenced blood TCR repertoires of about 5 healthy adults to estimate repertoire size and the extent of clonotype sharing between individuals. Libraries were prepared and TCR repertoires were sequenced by different laboratories using diverse techniques, in order to increase sequencing depth and limit assay-specific biases. Between about 0.85 and 9.5 billion PBMCs per donor were obtained by leukapheresis.

General conclusions and limits of the study: Sampling was restricted to blood, and TCR repertoires in tissue are likely to differ from TCR repertoires in blood. Clonotypes shared by all four sorted-subset donors showed higher generation probabilities than non-shared clonotypes. Sharing across a few donors was observed for roughly 5% of naive CD4, under 4% of naive CD8, roughly 2.3% of memory CD4, and about 0.38% of memory CD8 clonotypes. Larger estimated clonotype richness was generally found for naive subsets than for memory subsets. Based on pairwise subsampling, the degree of clonotype sharing among donors was expected to be affected by sequencing depth. Even with the large sequencing depth, rarefaction of the sorted-subset datasets indicated that sequencing was incomplete. The genetic and exposure-history diversity represented was limited by the small number of donors.

TCR CDR3 regions were amplified from genomic DNA by multiplex PCR using the deep immunoSEQ assay. Genomic DNA extracted from each cell subset was distributed evenly over all wells of several immunoSEQ 96-well plates, and each plate served as one replicate. For sorted subsets, roughly 200 ng genomic DNA, equal to approximately 30,000 T cell genomes, was loaded into each replicate PCR. Purified libraries were measured with a Qubit 3.0 fluorometer, size-checked on a Bioanalyzer 2100, and measured again with the KAPA Library Quantification kit. Every immunoSEQ 96-well plate was sequenced on a dedicated single-read 150-cycle Illumina NextSeq 550 flow cell. Per the original workflow: Because the immunoSEQ output held only junctional sequences and lacked quality scores, the filtering could not match the filtering applied to full-length reads. To assign V/J genes and CDR3, sequences were annotated against IMGT germline references using PyIR, a Python wrapper for IgBLAST v1.9. Reads were filtered out if the reads had weak V/J assignments (E-value above 1e-6), no CDR3, stop codons, out-of-frame junctions, or ambiguous translated residues. V3J clonotypes were defined as sequences sharing an identical inferred V gene, J gene, and CDR3 amino acid sequence. To compute the percentage overlap between repertoires, the number of shared unique clonotypes was divided by the size of the smaller repertoire. Three approaches were used to assess repertoire richness: RTK rarefaction, the Chao1 estimator, and Recon v2.1 estimates of unobserved clonotypes. OLGA was used to compute generation probabilities for all TCRbeta clonotypes that the gDNA method yielded from a few donors. TCRdb stores this immuneACCESS table with in-frame sequences only. Part of the clones is absent; in the studies checked, under half of the shortfall reflects unresolved V genes, and no reason is known for the rest. V and J calls and clone size are those listed in that table; D and trimming were worked out from the DNA. The sample table contains 1 million to 1.2 million clones; only one count was recorded for 60% to 85% of them. The top ten hold more than 0.85% of the sample.

Remarks on this clone: There is no known antigen for this receptor. No much larger clone is present one base from it, and per-base qualities are unavailable.

The donors were healthy, HIV-negative adults with no recently reported acute infections or vaccinations. Every donor was a Caucasian adult residing in Nashville, Tennessee, USA. CD4+ T cells were enriched through magnetic negative selection, after which naive cells were positively selected on CD45RA and the remaining negative fraction served as the memory subset. After blood collection by leukapheresis, PBMCs were isolated using Ficoll-Histopaque density gradient centrifugation and then cryopreserved in the vapor phase of liquid nitrogen. Purity and quantity of every magnetically sorted T cell population were checked by analytical flow cytometry. Genomic DNA was isolated from every sorted fraction and measured by UV absorbance on a Nanodrop 2000c. This TCR came from a man aged 18 to 29 in good health. Some clones in this sample may be carry-over from other donors' samples. The specimen was memory CD4+ T cells from PBMCs. The cell subset or site label here, explained by the study, means: CD45RA-negative fraction.

At the DNA level, the sequence is TGTGCCTGGAGTGCGGGACTAGGGCAAGAGACCCAGTACTTC. This codes for CAWSAGLGQETQYF. The chain uses TRBV30 and TRBJ2-5; 8 bases in the junction line up with TRBD2. CDR1 and CDR2, looked up from the germline V gene (reference sequence), are GTSNPN and SVGIG. From its cysteine to its phenylalanine, the CDR3 spans 14 amino acids. CDR3 DNA only is kept here, 42 bases in frame from base 1. Here V drops 1 base and J drops 2 bases, and the junction holds 3 bases not matched to any gene.